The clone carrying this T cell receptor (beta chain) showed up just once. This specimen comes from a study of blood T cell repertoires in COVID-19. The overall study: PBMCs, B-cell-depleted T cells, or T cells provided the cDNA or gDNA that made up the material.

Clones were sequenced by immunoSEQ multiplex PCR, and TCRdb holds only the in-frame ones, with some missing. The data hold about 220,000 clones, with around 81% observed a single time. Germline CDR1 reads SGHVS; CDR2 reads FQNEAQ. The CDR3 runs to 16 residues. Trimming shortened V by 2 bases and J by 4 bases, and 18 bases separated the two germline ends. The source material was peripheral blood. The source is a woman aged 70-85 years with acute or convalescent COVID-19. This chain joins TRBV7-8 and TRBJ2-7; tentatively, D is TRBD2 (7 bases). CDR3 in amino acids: CASSLTYRGGSYEQYF. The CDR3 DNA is TGTGCCAGCAGCTTAACATATAGGGGGGGCTCATACGAGCAGTACTTC.